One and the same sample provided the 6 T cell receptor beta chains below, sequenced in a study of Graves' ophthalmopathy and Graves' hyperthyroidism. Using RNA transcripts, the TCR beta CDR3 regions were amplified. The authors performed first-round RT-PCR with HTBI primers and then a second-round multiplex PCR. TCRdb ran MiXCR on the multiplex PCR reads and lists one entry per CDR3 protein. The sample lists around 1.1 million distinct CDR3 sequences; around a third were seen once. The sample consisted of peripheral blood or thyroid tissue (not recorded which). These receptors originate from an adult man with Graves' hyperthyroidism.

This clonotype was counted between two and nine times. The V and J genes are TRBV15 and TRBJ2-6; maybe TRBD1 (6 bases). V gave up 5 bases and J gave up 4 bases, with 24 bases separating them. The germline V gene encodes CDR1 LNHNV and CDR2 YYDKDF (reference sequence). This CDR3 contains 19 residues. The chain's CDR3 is CATSQTASTSGAGANVLTF. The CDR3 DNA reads TGTGCCACCAGCCAAACCGCTTCAACTTCAGGGGCAGGGGCCAACGTCCTGACTTTC.

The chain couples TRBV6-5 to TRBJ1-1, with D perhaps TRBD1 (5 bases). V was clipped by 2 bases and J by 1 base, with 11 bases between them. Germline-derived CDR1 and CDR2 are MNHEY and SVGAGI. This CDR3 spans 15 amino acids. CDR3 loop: CASSYPTAGNTEAFF. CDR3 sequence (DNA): TGTGCCAGCAGTTACCCGACAGCCGGGAACACTGAAGCTTTCTTT.

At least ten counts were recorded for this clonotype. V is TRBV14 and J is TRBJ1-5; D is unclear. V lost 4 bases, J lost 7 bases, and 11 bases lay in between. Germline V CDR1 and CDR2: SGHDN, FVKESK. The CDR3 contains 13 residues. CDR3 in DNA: TGTGCCAGCAGCCTCTGGGATGGGCAGCCCCAGCATTTT. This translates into CASSLWDGQPQHF.

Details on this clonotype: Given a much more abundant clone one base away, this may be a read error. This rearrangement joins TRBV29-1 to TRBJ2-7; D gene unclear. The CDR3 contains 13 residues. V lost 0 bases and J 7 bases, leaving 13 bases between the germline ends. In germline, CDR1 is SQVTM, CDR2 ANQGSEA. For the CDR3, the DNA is TGCAGCGTTGAAGATTACGGGTACAATGAGCAGTACTTC. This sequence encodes CSVEDYGYNEQYF.

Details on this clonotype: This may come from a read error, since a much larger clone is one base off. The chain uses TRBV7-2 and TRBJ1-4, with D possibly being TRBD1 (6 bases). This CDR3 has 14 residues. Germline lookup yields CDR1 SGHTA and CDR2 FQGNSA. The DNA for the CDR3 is TGTGCCAGCAGCTTCCGCGGGGGCAATGAAAAACAGTTTTTT. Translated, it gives CASSFRGGNEKQFF.

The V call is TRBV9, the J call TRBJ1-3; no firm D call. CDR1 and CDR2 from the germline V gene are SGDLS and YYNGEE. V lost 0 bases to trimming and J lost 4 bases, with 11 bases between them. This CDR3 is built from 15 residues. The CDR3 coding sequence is TGTGCCAGCAGCGTAGACGTGGAGGGAGGAAACACCATATATTTT. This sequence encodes CASSVDVEGGNTIYF.